The 8 T cell receptor beta chains below all came from one sample that was sequenced in a study of T cell responses to AZD1222 COVID-19 vaccine (dated by TCRdb to about 2021). The label giving this sample's time point can be read as: about 28 days (+/-7) after the second vaccine dose. Library creation used the immunoSEQ multiplex PCR assay. What TCRdb holds here is the immuneACCESS table cut down to in-frame rearrangements. Part of the clones is not present; checked against another copy, under half of the missing clones reflect an unresolved V gene, and the others are unexplained. Recorded for this sample are 95,000 to 100,000 clones; approximately 90% of them occurred a single time. About 8.1% of the sample is held by the ten biggest clonotypes. This material consisted of peripheral blood, taken 28 days after the second AZD1222 dose. These TCRs come from an adult who received the AZD1222 COVID-19 vaccine.

The chain has TRBV2 and TRBJ1-5, with D uncertain. This CDR3 is 14 amino acids long. Trimming pared 7 bases from V and 2 bases from J, leaving 12 bases between. Germline V gene data show CDR1 as SNHLY and CDR2 as FYNNEI. CDR3 sequence reads: CASKREIGNQPQHF. CDR3 DNA sequence: TGTGCCAGCAAGAGAGAGATTGGCAATCAGCCCCAGCATTTT.

This rearrangement joins TRBV9 to TRBJ2-1, with 9 bases aligning to TRBD2. The CDR3 runs 14 residues. Germline loops: CDR1 SGDLS, CDR2 YYNGEE. The trim removed 3 bases at V and 4 bases at J, leaving 2 bases unmatched. The CDR3 bases are TGTGCCAGCAGCGCGACTAGCGGATACAATGAGCAGTTCTTC. The encoded protein is CASSATSGYNEQFF.

The chain carries TRBV27 and TRBJ2-1, with D hard to call. CDR3 length equals 17 residues. Germline CDR1 MNHEY, CDR2 SMNVEV (reference sequence). V was trimmed by 2 bases and J by 2 bases, leaving 16 bases between them. DNA of the CDR3: TGTGCCAGCAGTTTAACCCCCCGGATATCAACCTACAATGAGCAGTTCTTC. It is translated as CASSLTPRISTYNEQFF.

The chain employs TRBV21-1 and TRBJ2-3; the table's D call of TRBD2 was not tested on the DNA. TRBV21-1 is an annotated pseudogene. There are 15 residues in the CDR3. The CDR3 sequence: CASSHYPRDTDTQYF. The CDR3 DNA reads as TGTGCCAGCAGCCACTACCCCAGAGACACAGATACGCAGTATTTT.

The chain links TRBV29-1 to TRBJ2-5, with D perhaps assigned TRBD1 or TRBD2 (5 bases each). The CDR3 is made up of 14 amino acids. Trimming took 3 bases from V and 5 from J, leaving 16 bases between them. Germline loops: CDR1 SQVTM, CDR2 ANQGSEA. The CDR3 region is CSVDRDPHRETQYF. The CDR3 coding sequence is TGCAGCGTTGATAGGGACCCTCATAGGGAGACCCAGTACTTC.

V usage is TRBV2 and J usage is TRBJ2-3; no clear D gene. Germline V gene data show CDR1 as SNHLY and CDR2 as FYNNEI. V was shortened by 11 bases and J by 6 bases, with 15 bases between the two germline ends. This CDR3 comprises 12 residues. CDR3 loop: CACAAIRDTQYF. CDR3 in DNA: TGTGCCTGCGCGGCGATTCGGGATACGCAGTATTTT.

This clone was seen more than once but under ten times. This chain uses TRBV7-2 with TRBJ2-1; tentatively, D is TRBD1 or TRBD2 (5 bases each). Per germline, CDR1 SGHTA and CDR2 FQGNSA. V lost 2 bases and J lost 8, with 22 bases in between. This CDR3 region has 17 residues. This chain's CDR3 is CASSLLRARDLMDEQFF. CDR3 in DNA: TGTGCCAGCAGCTTACTACGTGCCAGGGACCTGATGGATGAGCAGTTCTTC.

The chain combines TRBV29-1 with TRBJ2-1, with 10 bases lining up with TRBD2. Per germline, CDR1 SQVTM and CDR2 ANQGSEA. V was clipped by 4 bases and J by 15 bases; unmatched bases: 9. This CDR3 contains 12 residues. The CDR3 DNA reads as TGCAGCGTTGCCCTCCCGGGACTAGCGCTGTTCTTC. Translated: CSVALPGLALFF.